A selection of T cell receptor beta chains follows, all from one sample in a study of blood T cell repertoires in COVID-19. This table comes from immunoSEQ multiplex PCR, and its TCRdb copy is limited to in-frame clones, with some not included. The table includes about 54,000 clones, around 84% detected once. The sample comprised peripheral blood. Receptors were obtained from a human donor in a cohort sampled during active COVID-19. CDR3s include the opening cysteine and the closing phenylalanine or tryptophan. D genes are given only for firm matches. Expanded clones get a size class; other rows say once, few or many, or leave the size out.

J,V,size,D,length,DNA,CDR3
TRBJ1-2,TRBV30,NA,TRBD1,16,TGTGCCTGGAGTCGCATCACCCCGCAGGGGGACTATGGCTACACCTTC,CAWSRITPQGDYGYTF
TRBJ2-2,TRBV6-1,NA,TRBD1,15,TGTGCCAGCAGTGAACGGTTAGGGGGCTGGGGGGAGCTGTTTTTT,CASSERLGGWGELFF
TRBJ1-1,TRBV2,NA,TRBD1,13,TGTGCCAGCAATACAGGGGTGAACACTGAAGCTTTCTTT,CASNTGVNTEAFF
TRBJ2-4,TRBV11-2,NA,TRBD2,14,TGTGCCAGCAGCTTAGCCGGGACTAGAAACATTCAGTACTTC,CASSLAGTRNIQYF
TRBJ2-1,TRBV5-1,NA,NA,14,TGCGCCAGCAGCTTGTTCAGGGAAGGCAATGAGCAGTTCTTC,CASSLFREGNEQFF
TRBJ2-7,TRBV15,once,TRBD1,14,TGTGCCACCAGCAGAGAGGACAGGGACTACGAGCAGTACTTC,CATSREDRDYEQYF
TRBJ2-3,TRBV5-1,few,NA,16,TGCGCCAGCAGCTTGGTCAGACGGACTAGCACAGATACGCAGTATTTT,CASSLVRRTSTDTQYF
TRBJ2-1,TRBV7-3,NA,NA,14,TGTGCCAGCAGCTTAGAGCCTAGCAAGGGTGAGCAGTTCTTC,CASSLEPSKGEQFF
TRBJ1-3,TRBV3-1/TRBV3-2,NA,NA,18,TGTGCCAGCAGCCAAGGGGCGCGGAGGCAGGGGTCTAGAAACACCATATATTTT,CASSQGARRQGSRNTIYF
TRBJ2-3,TRBV27,NA,NA,13,TGTGCCAGCAGTTTGGGACACACAGATACGCAGTATTTT,CASSLGHTDTQYF
TRBJ2-1,TRBV18,once,TRBD2,16,TGTGCCAGCTCACCACCGAGCGGGGGGGCCGGGAATGAGCAGTTCTTC,CASSPPSGGAGNEQFF
TRBJ1-5,TRBV2,NA,TRBD1,15,TGTGCCAGCAGCATCGACGGACAGGGCAATCAGCCCCAGCATTTT,CASSIDGQGNQPQHF
TRBJ2-2,TRBV11-2,NA,TRBD2,14,TGTGCCAGCAGCTCTAGCGGGGGGGCCTCTGAGCTGTTTTTT,CASSSSGGASELFF
TRBJ1-2,TRBV2,NA,NA,16,TGTGCCAGCAGTGAACCCCCTCATGGTAGGGGAGGTGGCTACACCTTC,CASSEPPHGRGGGYTF
TRBJ2-3,TRBV4-2,NA,TRBD2,18,TGTGCCAGCAGCCAAGTGGCTAGCGGGATCACTAGCACAGATACGCAGTATTTT,CASSQVASGITSTDTQYF
TRBJ1-6,TRBV5-4,NA,TRBD1,15,TGTGCCAGCAGCCCGGACAGGGGGCTCGGTTCACCCCTCCACTTT,CASSPDRGLGSPLHF
TRBJ2-4,TRBV14,NA,TRBD1,15,TGTGCCAGCAGCCAAGTCGGACAGGTCAAAAACATTCAGTACTTC,CASSQVGQVKNIQYF
TRBJ1-1,TRBV7-2,NA,NA,13,TGTGCCAGCAGCAGAGGCGGCCGGAGGGAAGCTTTCTTT,CASSRGGRREAFF
TRBJ2-1,TRBV19,once,TRBD2,14,TGTGCCAGTAGTCGGGGGGTTCTCTTCAATGAGCAGTTCTTC,CASSRGVLFNEQFF
TRBJ2-5,TRBV30,NA,NA,15,TGTGCCTGGAGCCGAGGAACCTCCTCCCAAGAGACCCAGTACTTC,CAWSRGTSSQETQYF
TRBJ2-6,TRBV2,NA,TRBD1,15,TGTGCCAGCAGGATGACAGGGGCTGGGGCCAACGTCCTGACTTTC,CASRMTGAGANVLTF
TRBJ2-7,TRBV30,NA,NA,13,TGTGCCTGGAGTATAACTAGGATCCACGAGCAGTACTTC,CAWSITRIHEQYF
TRBJ2-1,TRBV18,NA,TRBD1,15,TGTGCCAGCTCCACCGGGACAGGGGGCCCCAATGAGCAGTTCTTC,CASSTGTGGPNEQFF
TRBJ1-5,TRBV29-1,NA,NA,13,TGCAGCGTCCAGGGACAAGCCAATCAGCCCCAGCATTTT,CSVQGQANQPQHF
TRBJ2-7,TRBV11-2,NA,TRBD1,14,TGTGCCAGCAGCGGTCAGACAGGGACCTACGAGCAGTACTTC,CASSGQTGTYEQYF
TRBJ2-7,TRBV28,NA,NA,14,TGTGCCAGCAGTTCTGCGGGGCAGTCCTACGAGCAGTACTTC,CASSSAGQSYEQYF
TRBJ2-3,TRBV9,NA,TRBD2,15,TGTGCCAGCAGCGTCGCTAGCGGGAGAGAGGATACGCAGTATTTT,CASSVASGREDTQYF
TRBJ1-2,TRBV19,once,NA,16,TGTGCCAGTAGTATGTTGTCCGGCAGGGAAAACTATGGCTACACCTTC,CASSMLSGRENYGYTF
TRBJ2-5,TRBV6-5,NA,NA,13,TGTGCCAGCATGGACTGGCAAAGGGAGACCCAGTACTTC,CASMDWQRETQYF
TRBJ1-1,TRBV29-1,NA,NA,13,TGCAGCGTTGATACGAACATGAACACTGAAGCTTTCTTT,CSVDTNMNTEAFF
TRBJ2-7,TRBV7-8,NA,TRBD2,18,TGTGCCAGCAGTCTAGCCTTACTAGCGGGGGGGCCGTCCCACGAGCAGTACTTC,CASSLALLAGGPSHEQYF
TRBJ1-2,TRBV5-6,NA,NA,14,TGTGCCAGCAGCTTAATAAGCGTCGAGGGTGGCTACACCTTC,CASSLISVEGGYTF
TRBJ2-3,TRBV6-5,NA,NA,11,TGTGCCAGCAGTTCCTTGGATACGCAGTATTTT,CASSSLDTQYF
TRBJ1-6,TRBV9,NA,NA,15,TGTGCCAGCAGCGTAGAGCCAGGGCGCAATTCACCCCTCCACTTT,CASSVEPGRNSPLHF
TRBJ2-7,TRBV3-1/TRBV3-2,few,NA,16,TGTGCCAGCAGCCAAGGACGGGAGCTTAGACGGAACGAGCAGTACTTC,CASSQGRELRRNEQYF
TRBJ1-3,TRBV7-3,NA,NA,14,TGTGCCAGCAGCTTAATCGGCTCTGGAAACACCATATATTTT,CASSLIGSGNTIYF
TRBJ2-3,TRBV5-1,NA,TRBD1,15,TGCGCCAGCAGCTTGGTAGGGTACAGGGGAGATACGCAGTATTTT,CASSLVGYRGDTQYF
TRBJ2-1,TRBV29-1,NA,NA,16,TGCAGCGTCCGAGCTGGGGCAGGGGTCTCCTACAATGAGCAGTTCTTC,CSVRAGAGVSYNEQFF
TRBJ2-7,TRBV3-1/TRBV3-2,NA,TRBD2,14,TGTGCCAGCAGCCAGGCTAGCGGGGGGTTCGAGCAGTACTTC,CASSQASGGFEQYF
TRBJ1-6,TRBV28,NA,NA,15,TGTGCCAGCAGTTTGGGGAGCTCCTATAATTCACCCCTCCACTTT,CASSLGSSYNSPLHF
TRBJ2-3,TRBV29-1,NA,NA,16,TGCAGCGTTTCTTCCAGGGCGAAGCTCCGCACAGATACGCAGTATTTT,CSVSSRAKLRTDTQYF
TRBJ2-3,TRBV5-1,NA,TRBD2,16,TGCGCCAGCAGCTCGACTCTAGCGGGGAACACAGATACGCAGTATTTT,CASSSTLAGNTDTQYF
TRBJ2-7,TRBV18,NA,TRBD1,14,TGTGCCAGCTCACCAAGGGACAGGGCATACGAGCAGTACTTC,CASSPRDRAYEQYF
TRBJ2-3,TRBV30,NA,NA,13,TGTGCCTGGAGTGTGCGGGGAGCAGATACGCAGTATTTT,CAWSVRGADTQYF
TRBJ2-3,TRBV19,NA,NA,12,TGTGCCCGCAAGTCCGTCGGGGATACGCAGTATTTT,CARKSVGDTQYF
TRBJ1-2,TRBV14,NA,TRBD1,15,TGTGCCAGCAGCCAAGTGGGATGGACAGGGAATGGCTACACCTTC,CASSQVGWTGNGYTF
TRBJ2-2,TRBV7-9,NA,NA,13,TGTGCCAGCAGCTTCAGACTCACCGGGGAGCTGTTTTTT,CASSFRLTGELFF
TRBJ2-7,TRBV18,NA,TRBD2,17,TGTGCCAGCTCAGTCAATCCCGGGACTAGCCGCACCTACGAGCAGTACTTC,CASSVNPGTSRTYEQYF
TRBJ2-7,TRBV2,NA,TRBD1,11,TGTGCCAGCACCAGGGGGCGAGAGCAGTACTTC,CASTRGREQYF
TRBJ2-3,TRBV30,NA,TRBD2,16,TGTGCCTGGAGCAAACGTCCCGGGGGGGCAACAGATACGCAGTATTTT,CAWSKRPGGATDTQYF
TRBJ2-5,TRBV7-9,NA,NA,14,TGTGCCAGCAGCTTAGTTGAGGGACAAGAGACCCAGTACTTC,CASSLVEGQETQYF
TRBJ2-1,TRBV5-1,NA,TRBD1,17,TGCGCCAGCAGCCAAAATTCCGGGACAGGGGGTAGGAATGAGCAGTTCTTC,CASSQNSGTGGRNEQFF
TRBJ1-2,TRBV28,NA,NA,16,TGTGCCAGCAGACAAATGGTCCGGGTCGCCCTCTATGGCTACACCTTC,CASRQMVRVALYGYTF